This T cell receptor beta chain was captured in a study of T cells in localized non-small cell lung cancer. Measured with immunoSEQ multiplex PCR; TCRdb has only the in-frame clones, and not every one. The table shows tens of thousands of clones, with 85% to 90% occurring only once. Study observations and caveats: The study found T cell clonality highest in uninvolved adjacent lung, above tumor. Among blood samples, higher T cell density accompanied longer overall survival. Sequencing covered just one tumor region, so heterogeneity cannot be ruled out.

The CDR3 length is 13 residues. Germline V gene sequence: CDR1 SQVTM, CDR2 ANQGSEA. Trimming removed 7 bases at V and 0 bases at J, with 10 bases between. Concerning this clone: Its antigen is as yet unknown.

J is TRBJ2-4 and V is TRBV29-1; no clear D. This clonotype originated in a male donor aged 60 or older with stage III lung adenocarcinoma. The sequences come from peripheral blood, collected before any cancer treatment. CDR3: CSAAVSAKNIQYF. DNA for the CDR3: TGCAGCGCTGCCGTTTCAGCCAAAAACATTCAGTACTTC. Full variable domain (outside the CDR3, taken from reference TRBV29-1 and TRBJ2-4): SAVISQKPSRDICQRGTSLTIQCQVDSQVTMMFWYRQQPGQSLTLIATANQGSEATYESGFVIDKFPISRPNLTFSTLTVSNMSPEDSSIYLCSAAVSAKNIQYFGAGTRLSVL.